A selection of T cell receptor beta chains follows, all from one sample in a study of lymphopenia after photon versus proton radiotherapy. Some clones are missing from TCRdb's copy, which holds only in-frame ones; the method was immunoSEQ multiplex PCR. The sample consists of 160,000 or so clones, 88% of them appearing once. Source: peripheral blood, taken from a patient treated with photon-based radiotherapy. Receptor source: a man aged 45-60 years with gastric cancer. CDR3s include the opening cysteine and the closing phenylalanine or tryptophan. A D gene is named only where the DNA matches it firmly. Rows give clone size only sometimes, using once, few, many, or a class for an expanded clone.

j_gene,abundance,v_gene,d_gene,CDR3aa,CDR3nt
TRBJ2-1,.,TRBV30,TRBD2,CAWSLTSGREWGEQFF,TGTGCCTGGAGCCTTACTAGCGGGAGAGAGTGGGGTGAGCAGTTCTTC
TRBJ2-7,.,TRBV5-1,TRBD2,CASSRGSGDSYEQYF,TGCGCCAGCAGTCGGGGTAGCGGGGATTCCTACGAGCAGTACTTC
TRBJ2-1,.,TRBV5-1,TRBD2,CASRPGLDYNEQFF,TGCGCCAGCAGACCGGGACTAGACTACAATGAGCAGTTCTTC
TRBJ2-2,once,TRBV7-6,.,CASSPEVGERGGELFF,TGTGCCAGCAGCCCCGAGGTGGGGGAGAGGGGCGGGGAGCTGTTTTTT
TRBJ2-1,once,TRBV5-1,TRBD2,CASSLVAGPYNEQFF,TGCGCCAGCAGCTTGGTAGCGGGACCTTACAATGAGCAGTTCTTC
TRBJ2-1,.,TRBV5-4,TRBD2,CASNSAGEREQFF,TGTGCCAGCAACTCAGCGGGAGAGCGTGAGCAGTTCTTC
TRBJ2-5,.,TRBV18,.,CASSPRAMQETQYF,TGTGCCAGCTCACCTCGGGCCATGCAAGAGACCCAGTACTTC
TRBJ2-5,.,TRBV27,TRBD2,CASSLTSSGTQETQYF,TGTGCCAGCAGTTTAACGTCTAGCGGGACTCAAGAGACCCAGTACTTC
TRBJ2-3,.,TRBV7-8,TRBD2,CASSVGGLAHRTDTQYF,TGTGCCAGCAGCGTAGGGGGACTAGCCCATAGGACAGATACGCAGTATTTT
TRBJ1-5,.,TRBV28,.,CASSLLGSNQPQHF,TGTGCCAGCAGTTTACTGGGGTCGAATCAGCCCCAGCATTTT
TRBJ1-5,.,TRBV28,.,CASSLLGSNQPQHF,TGTGCCAGCAGTTTATTGGGTAGCAATCAGCCCCAGCATTTT
TRBJ2-6,.,TRBV6-1,.,CASSMILGGANVLTF,TGTGCCAGCAGTATGATCCTGGGGGGGGCCAACGTCCTGACTTTC
TRBJ2-5,.,TRBV29-1,.,CSVVPQGNQETQYF,TGCAGCGTTGTGCCCCAGGGCAACCAAGAGACCCAGTACTTC
TRBJ1-2,.,TRBV19,.,CASSIGATVAYGYTF,TGTGCCAGTAGTATAGGGGCAACCGTCGCCTATGGCTACACCTTC
TRBJ1-4,.,TRBV27,.,CASSLWRGGEKLFF,TGTGCCAGCAGTTTATGGAGGGGAGGGGAAAAACTGTTTTTT
TRBJ1-1,.,TRBV20-1,.,CSASTSTEAFF,TGCAGTGCCTCGACCAGCACTGAAGCTTTCTTT
TRBJ2-1,once,TRBV5-4,.,CASTPGGGSAYNEQFF,TGTGCCAGCACCCCTGGGGGCGGGAGCGCCTACAATGAGCAGTTCTTC
TRBJ1-2,.,TRBV30,TRBD1,CAYMTGITYGYTF,TGTGCCTACATGACAGGGATTACCTATGGCTACACCTTC
TRBJ1-4,.,TRBV28,.,CASSLVNPTNEKLFF,TGTGCCAGCAGTTTGGTTAATCCAACTAATGAAAAACTGTTTTTT
TRBJ2-7,.,TRBV5-6,.,CASSSGLDYEQYF,TGTGCCAGCAGCTCGGGCCTCGACTACGAGCAGTACTTC
TRBJ2-7,.,TRBV30,.,CACTDVSYEQYF,TGTGCCTGTACGGACGTCTCCTACGAGCAGTACTTC
TRBJ1-4,.,TRBV6-6,.,CASRGSGATNEKLFF,TGTGCCAGCAGAGGTTCAGGAGCAACTAATGAAAAACTGTTTTTT
TRBJ2-1,.,TRBV29-1,.,CSVEQGANEQFF,TGCAGCGTTGAACAGGGTGCCAATGAGCAGTTCTTC
TRBJ2-3,.,TRBV29-1,.,CSVDGGTDTQYF,TGCAGCGTTGATGGGGGCACAGATACGCAGTATTTT
TRBJ2-1,.,TRBV27,.,CASSLSIAVMGNEQFF,TGTGCCAGCAGTTTATCGATAGCGGTCATGGGCAATGAGCAGTTCTTC
TRBJ1-1,.,TRBV30,.,CAWERRKNTEAFF,TGTGCCTGGGAACGGAGGAAGAACACTGAAGCTTTCTTT
TRBJ2-7,.,TRBV30,.,CAWMGIREQYF,TGTGCCTGGATGGGGATTCGCGAGCAGTACTTC
TRBJ1-6,once,TRBV9,.,CASSVGGHSPLHF,TGTGCCAGCAGCGTCGGGGGACATTCACCCCTCCACTTT
TRBJ2-1,.,TRBV7-9,TRBD2,CASSLDETSGNEQFF,TGTGCCAGCAGCTTAGACGAGACTAGCGGCAATGAGCAGTTCTTC
TRBJ2-7,.,TRBV6-5,TRBD1,CASSEDRGLYEQYF,TGTGCCAGCAGCGAGGACAGGGGCCTCTACGAGCAGTACTTC
TRBJ2-2,.,TRBV25-1,.,CASRPTGVTGELFF,TGTGCCAGCAGACCGACAGGAGTCACCGGGGAGCTGTTTTTT
TRBJ2-2,once,TRBV28,.,CASSRFRAPNTGELFF,TGTGCCAGCAGCCGTTTCAGGGCCCCGAACACCGGGGAGCTGTTTTTT
TRBJ2-7,.,TRBV5-5,.,CASSQYRFSYEQYF,TGTGCCAGCAGTCAATACAGGTTCTCCTACGAGCAGTACTTC
TRBJ1-5,.,TRBV28,.,CASTLVGGKGGQPQHF,TGTGCCAGCACCCTGGTGGGGGGAAAAGGAGGACAGCCCCAGCATTTT
TRBJ1-1,.,TRBV2,.,CASSEQAHTEAFF,TGTGCCAGCAGTGAACAGGCCCACACTGAAGCTTTCTTT
TRBJ1-2,.,TRBV5-8,.,CASSLGQLGGYGYTF,TGTGCCAGCAGCTTAGGACAGCTCGGAGGCTATGGCTACACCTTC
TRBJ2-7,.,TRBV6-4,.,CASSDSGGTYEQYF,TGTGCCAGCAGTGACTCTGGGGGAACCTACGAGCAGTACTTC
TRBJ2-2,.,TRBV7-8,.,CASSGRGIANTGELFF,TGTGCCAGCAGCGGCCGTGGGATCGCGAACACCGGGGAGCTGTTTTTT
TRBJ1-4,.,TRBV5-5,.,CASSLVNEKLFF,TGTGCCAGCAGCTTGGTGAATGAAAAACTGTTTTTT
TRBJ2-1,.,TRBV6-8,.,CASSSGLEARQFF,TGTGCCAGCAGTTCCGGACTCGAGGCTAGGCAGTTCTTC
TRBJ1-5,once,TRBV19,.,CASSKRGNQPQHF,TGTGCCAGTAGTAAGAGGGGCAATCAGCCCCAGCATTTT
TRBJ2-7,once,TRBV11-2,.,CASSTTNYPYEQYF,TGTGCCAGCAGCACTACTAATTACCCCTACGAGCAGTACTTC
TRBJ2-1,.,TRBV4-2,TRBD1,CASSQDYRGPEQFF,TGTGCCAGCAGCCAAGACTACAGGGGACCTGAGCAGTTCTTC
TRBJ1-1,once,TRBV5-6,.,CASSPRRGRAEAFF,TGTGCCAGCAGCCCCCGGAGGGGTAGGGCTGAAGCTTTCTTT
TRBJ2-1,.,TRBV5-1,.,CASSPPPPGGHNEQFF,TGCGCCAGCAGCCCCCCGCCCCCCGGAGGCCACAATGAGCAGTTCTTC
TRBJ2-1,once,TRBV7-9,.,CASSPGAHEQFF,TGTGCCAGCAGCCCAGGGGCTCATGAGCAGTTCTTC
TRBJ2-7,.,TRBV4-1,.,CASSQDRTYEQYF,TGCGCCAGCAGCCAAGACCGGACCTACGAGCAGTACTTC
TRBJ1-1,once,TRBV10-2,TRBD1,CASRGQGANTEAFF,TGCGCCAGCAGGGGACAGGGGGCGAACACTGAAGCTTTCTTT
TRBJ1-4,.,TRBV28,.,CASSLGRVEFEKLFF,TGTGCCAGCAGTTTAGGCAGGGTGGAGTTTGAAAAACTGTTTTTT
TRBJ1-2,.,TRBV4-1,.,CASSQIQGIDYGYTF,TGCGCCAGCAGCCAGATACAGGGAATTGACTATGGCTACACCTTC
TRBJ2-5,.,TRBV5-1,.,CASSLRDYQETQYF,TGCGCCAGCAGCCTCCGGGACTACCAAGAGACCCAGTACTTC
TRBJ1-2,.,TRBV7-9,.,CASSLGDPRDHYGYTF,TGTGCCAGCAGCTTAGGGGACCCAAGGGACCACTATGGCTACACCTTC
TRBJ2-7,few,TRBV7-6,TRBD1,CASSPDRGPLYEQYF,TGTGCCAGCAGCCCAGACAGGGGACCCCTCTACGAGCAGTACTTC
TRBJ2-5,.,TRBV6-1,.,CASSDIRTTTQETQYF,TGTGCCAGCAGTGACATAAGGACAACCACCCAAGAGACCCAGTACTTC
TRBJ2-2,.,TRBV11-3,.,CASSLRMWGQGGTGELFF,TGTGCCAGCAGCCTCCGGATGTGGGGCCAGGGGGGCACCGGGGAGCTGTTTTTT
TRBJ2-7,.,TRBV19,.,CASSIHGGLFSYEQYF,TGTGCCAGTAGTATCCACGGGGGGCTATTTTCCTACGAGCAGTACTTC
TRBJ2-7,once,TRBV7-2,.,CASSLITTYEQYF,TGTGCCAGCAGCCTTATTACAACCTACGAGCAGTACTTC